Sequencing of this T cell receptor beta chain was carried out in a study of T cell clones after liver transplantation. For the study at large: Post-transplant blood was tracked for graft-donor-reactive T cell clones identified in a pre-transplant mixed lymphocyte reaction.

V lost 5 bases and J 8 bases, leaving 13 bases between the germline ends. The CDR3 consists of 14 residues. CDR1 and CDR2 from the germline V gene are SGHVS and FNYEAQ. Sorting of unstimulated PBMCs yielded separate CD3+CD4+ and CD3+CD8+ fractions. Some clones are missing from TCRdb's copy, which holds only in-frame ones; the method was immunoSEQ multiplex PCR. The table shows tens of thousands of clones, with 70% to 85% occurring only once. V usage is TRBV7-6 and J usage is TRBJ1-6; D is uncertain. The sample consisted of CD4+ T cells from blood, taken before liver transplant. The clonotype was recovered from a human donor who received a liver transplant. CDR3 loop: CASSPDAGYSPLHF. CDR3 bases: TGTGCCAGCAGCCCGGACGCAGGATATTCACCCCTCCACTTT. Variable domain in full (rest from reference TRBV7-6 and TRBJ1-6): GAGVSQSPRYKVTKRGQDVALRCDPISGHVSLYWYRQALGQGPEFLTYFNYEAQQDKSGLPNDRFSAERPEGSISTLTIQRTEQRDSAMYRCASSPDAGYSPLHFGNGTRLTVT.